Each of the 25 T cell receptor beta chains below was sequenced from the same sample in a study of T cell repertoires in cytomegalovirus infection. TCRdb independently ran MiXCR on the reads; one entry per CDR3 protein. The table lists 250,000 or so distinct CDR3 sequences, approximately 13% of them singletons, with 1.5% to 2% in the top ten. The sample comprised PBMCs. The source is a human donor in good health (CMV status not recorded). Some clones in this sample may be carry-over from other donors' samples.

About this clonotype: Since a much larger clone is just one base distant, this may be a read error. This chain links TRBV28 with TRBJ2-1; D not resolved. The CDR3 has 14 amino acids. V was clipped by 5 bases and J by 10 bases, with 18 bases between them. The germline CDR1 and CDR2 sequences are MDHEN and SYDVKM. The CDR3: CASSPLGVPREQFF. The DNA for the CDR3 is TGTGCCAGCAGTCCCCTGGGCGTCCCGAGGGAGCAGTTCTTC.

The sample holds many counts of this clonotype. The V and J genes are TRBV19 and TRBJ2-7; D assignment may be TRBD1 or TRBD2 (5 bases each). V was pared by 6 bases and J by 9 bases, with 15 bases between. The CDR3 is 12 amino acids. Germline V gene sequence: CDR1 LNHDA, CDR2 SQIVND (reference sequence). In DNA, the CDR3 is TGTGCCAGTAGCTACCCCGGGGCCGGGCAGTACTTC. This translates into CASSYPGAGQYF.

This clonotype has at least ten counts. This chain's CDR3 is CASSLPGDSTDTQYF. The CDR3 DNA reads TGTGCCAGCAGCTTACCGGGGGATAGCACAGATACGCAGTATTTT. V and J are TRBV7-2 and TRBJ2-3, with D possibly being TRBD2 (6 bases). The germline CDR1 and CDR2 sequences are SGHTA and FQGNSA. V lost 2 bases and J 0 bases, leaving 9 bases between the germline ends. The CDR3 contains 15 residues.

This clonotype showed up just a few times. The rearrangement uses TRBV19 and TRBJ2-5; D possibly corresponds to TRBD2 (7 bases). The V gene lost 4 bases and the J gene lost 1 base, with 22 bases spanning the gap. This CDR3 contains 18 residues. Germline CDR1 LNHDA, CDR2 SQIVND (reference sequence). CDR3 coding DNA: TGTGCCAGTAGTACGAATAAAGGGACATGGGGGGGCCAAGAGACCCAGTACTTC. Translation gives CASSTNKGTWGGQETQYF.

Ten or more counts support this clonotype. V is TRBV11-2 and J is TRBJ2-2, with 8 bases identical to TRBD1. With 7 bases clipped from V and 6 bases from J, the junction kept 4 bases outside the gene matches. Germline CDR1 is SGHAT and CDR2 is FQNNGV. This CDR3 is 13 amino acids long. The CDR3 coding sequence is TGTGCCAGCAACGGACAGGGACCCGGGGAGCTGTTTTTT. It encodes CASNGQGPGELFF.

This clonotype was counted a few times. The chain combines TRBV30 with TRBJ2-5; 7 bases map to TRBD2. The CDR3 runs 18 residues. V trimming: 0 bases; J trimming: 2 bases; junction bases outside the gene matches: 15. Per the germline V gene, CDR1 is GTSNPN and CDR2 is SVGIG (reference sequence). The CDR3 loop is CAWSVSGFGRPGQETQYF. Here the CDR3 DNA reads TGTGCCTGGAGTGTATCGGGGTTCGGGAGGCCCGGTCAAGAGACCCAGTACTTC.

The chain has TRBV24-1 and TRBJ2-4; 8 bases are shared with TRBD1. CDR3 length: 17 amino acids. The junction had 5 bases not matched to a gene; V was cut back by 2 bases and J by 0 bases. Looked up from germline, CDR1 is KGHDR and CDR2 is SFDVKD. CDR3 coding DNA: TGTGCCACCAGTGATTCCGGACAGGGACTAGCCAAAAACATTCAGTACTTC. It yields the protein CATSDSGQGLAKNIQYF.

The chain recombines TRBV5-1 with TRBJ2-7; D call uncertain. CDR1 is SGHRS and CDR2 is YFSETQ in the germline V gene. This CDR3 has 14 amino acids. The V end lost 0 bases, the J end lost 0 bases, and 7 bases lay between the germline ends. As DNA, the CDR3 is TGCGCCAGCAGCTTGGATGGGATCTCCTACGAGCAGTACTTC. This gives the protein CASSLDGISYEQYF. The full variable domain, rest sourced from reference TRBV5-1 and TRBJ2-7, is KAGVTQTPRYLIKTRGQQVTLSCSPISGHRSVSWYQQTPGQGLQFLFEYFSETQRNKGNFPGRFSGRQFSNSRSEMNVSTLELGDSALYLCASSLDGISYEQYFGPGTRLTVT.

This clonotype was counted many times. The chain employs TRBV28 and TRBJ2-2; TRBD1 aligns across 7 bases. Germline values: CDR1 MDHEN, CDR2 SYDVKM. J lost 5 bases, V lost 6 bases, and 18 bases had no gene match. CDR3 size: 18 residues. The CDR3 DNA reads TGTGCCAGCAGCCCTGTTAGGGGGCAGGGGATCAGGACCGGGGAGCTGTTTTTT. Protein product: CASSPVRGQGIRTGELFF.

This chain links TRBV29-1 with TRBJ1-2; D remains unclear. Germline CDR1 and CDR2: SQVTM and ANQGSEA. V gave up 6 bases and J gave up 1 base, with 15 bases separating them. CDR3 length: 14 amino acids. The DNA for the CDR3 is TGCAGCGTATTTGGAGGTCCTAGTAACTATGGCTACACCTTC. Translated, it gives CSVFGGPSNYGYTF.

The chain couples TRBV19 to TRBJ2-5; D uncertain. CDR3 length: 14 residues. CDR1 is LNHDA and CDR2 is SQIVND in the germline V gene (reference sequence). Trimming left V 5 bases short and J 0 bases short, with 10 bases between. This chain's CDR3 is CASSLHAYQETQYF. CDR3 bases: TGTGCCAGTAGTTTACACGCGTACCAAGAGACCCAGTACTTC.

V usage is TRBV24-1 and J usage is TRBJ2-1; D is unresolved. Germline assignment: CDR1 KGHDR and CDR2 SFDVKD. Trimming stripped 9 bases from V and 5 bases from J, with 7 bases between. CDR3 length: 11 amino acids. The CDR3 spells CATSIDNEQFF. The CDR3 DNA follows: TGTGCCACCTCAATCGACAATGAGCAGTTCTTC.

This chain joins TRBV7-9 and TRBJ2-5, with D perhaps TRBD1 (6 bases). In germline, CDR1 is SEHNR, CDR2 FQNEAQ (reference sequence). This CDR3 is built from 16 residues. Deletions cut 1 base from V and 6 bases from J, with 18 bases between. The CDR3 spells CASSLDNWTVEKTQYF. For the CDR3, the DNA is TGTGCCAGCAGCTTAGATAATTGGACAGTCGAAAAGACCCAGTACTTC.

This clonotype came up a few times. The gene calls are TRBV6-5 and TRBJ2-7; D unresolved. Trimming shortened V by 5 bases and J by 7 bases, and 15 bases separated the two germline ends. The germline gives CDR1 MNHEY, CDR2 SVGAGI. The CDR3 spans 13 residues. The CDR3 DNA reads TGTGCCAGCAGTCAGACACGGAAATTTGAGCAGTACTTC. Protein product: CASSQTRKFEQYF.

DNA of the CDR3: TGCAGCGTTGAACGGGTCCTAATTAAGGAAGCTTTCTTT. This encodes CSVERVLIKEAFF. This chain connects TRBV29-1 to TRBJ1-1; D not certain. V dropped 2 bases and J dropped 8 bases, with 15 bases sitting between them. This CDR3 contains 13 residues. Germline V gene lookup returns CDR1 SQVTM and CDR2 ANQGSEA.

This sequence joins TRBV5-1 and TRBJ2-2, with 8 bases that match TRBD2. Germline trimming cut 1 base from V and 2 bases from J; bases unmatched to any gene: 4. CDR1 is SGHRS and CDR2 is YFSETQ in the germline V gene. This CDR3 has 16 residues. The CDR3 DNA reads as TGCGCCAGCAGCTTGTTACTAGCGGTTAACACCGGGGAGCTGTTTTTT. As protein: CASSLLLAVNTGELFF.

Ten or more counts support this clonotype. This chain joins TRBV7-3 and TRBJ2-1, with 10 bases that match TRBD1. The CDR3 has 15 residues. V shed 0 bases and J 7 bases; nucleotides not matched to a gene: 3. Germline values: CDR1 SGHTA, CDR2 FQGTGA. The CDR3 nucleotides read TGTGCCAGCAGCTTAACCGGGACAGGGGTGAATGAGCAGTTCTTC. Encoded protein: CASSLTGTGVNEQFF.

The table lists this clonotype with many counts. The J gene is TRBJ2-7, the V gene TRBV10-3; D gene unclear. Trimming stripped 3 bases from V and 2 bases from J, with 11 bases between. The CDR3 is 14 amino acids. The germline gives CDR1 ENHRY, CDR2 SYGVKD. CDR3 residues: CAISDGYGTYEQYF. CDR3 DNA sequence: TGTGCCATCAGTGACGGGTACGGCACCTACGAGCAGTACTTC.

This clonotype has at least ten counts. This chain joins TRBV11-1 and TRBJ2-7; 7 nucleotides line up with TRBD1. The CDR3 covers 15 residues. Germline values: CDR1 SGHAT, CDR2 FQDESV (reference sequence). J was trimmed by 4 bases and V by 5 bases; bases with no gene match: 11. CDR3 amino acids: CASSPRAGGSYEQYF. The CDR3 nucleotides are TGTGCCAGCAGCCCGAGAGCAGGGGGTTCGTACGAGCAGTACTTC.

This clonotype was observed many times. The CDR3 region is CASSLAVPYGEQFF. In DNA form, the CDR3 reads TGTGCCAGCAGTTTAGCGGTACCCTATGGTGAGCAGTTCTTC. The V call is TRBV28, the J call TRBJ2-1; D gene unclear. CDR3 length: 14 residues. Trimming pared 2 bases from V and 9 bases from J, leaving 14 bases between. Germline values: CDR1 MDHEN, CDR2 SYDVKM.

This clonotype has at least ten counts. The chain has TRBV7-3 and TRBJ2-2; TRBD1 matches at 10 bases. With V trimmed by 3 bases and J by 4 bases, 2 bases remained unmatched. The CDR3 has 15 amino acids. The germline gives CDR1 SGHTA, CDR2 FQGTGA. The chain's CDR3 is CASSFGTGVTGELFF. In DNA, the CDR3 is TGTGCCAGCAGCTTCGGGACAGGGGTCACCGGGGAGCTGTTTTTT.

The rearrangement uses TRBV4-2 and TRBJ1-1; D gene ambiguous. The CDR3 sequence is 16 residues long. Trimming shortened V by 0 bases and J by 3 bases, and 14 bases separated the two germline ends. CDR1 is LGHNA, CDR2 YNFKEQ, per germline. CDR3 sequence (DNA): TGTGCCAGCAGCCAAGAGAGGCAGGTGAGGGACACTGAAGCTTTCTTT. Translated, it gives CASSQERQVRDTEAFF.

The V gene is TRBV18, the J gene TRBJ1-2, with D unclear. CDR1 is KGHSH and CDR2 is LQKENI in the germline V gene. V lost 1 base to trimming and J lost 1 base, with 13 bases between them. CDR3 length: 16 residues. CDR3 sequence: CASSPRISAFNYGYTF. The DNA of the CDR3 is TGTGCCAGCTCACCACGGATCTCTGCCTTTAACTATGGCTACACCTTC.

This clonotype was counted a few times. The V call is TRBV7-9, the J call TRBJ2-3, with D perhaps TRBD1 or TRBD2 (6 bases each). CDR1 and CDR2 from the germline V gene are SEHNR and FQNEAQ (reference sequence). Trimming left V 3 bases short and J 2 bases short, with 12 bases between. The length of the CDR3 is 15 residues. The CDR3 DNA sequence: TGTGCCAGCAGCTTTACCGGGGGCCCCACAGATACGCAGTATTTT. Translated, it gives CASSFTGGPTDTQYF.

This clonotype was observed a handful of times. The chain uses TRBV20-1 and TRBJ2-5; D remains unclear. Trimming left V 5 bases short and J 5 bases short, with 6 bases between. The CDR3 is made up of 10 amino acids. Germline V gene sequence: CDR1 DFQATT, CDR2 SNEGSKA (reference sequence). The CDR3 sequence is CSAPGETQYF. CDR3 nucleotide sequence: TGCAGTGCTCCCGGGGAGACCCAGTACTTC.